One and the same sample provided the 17 T cell receptor beta chains below, sequenced in a study of cytomegalovirus exposure and HLA in healthy donors. 13 Jbeta primers and 60 Vbeta primers were used for the PCR. The table came from immunoSEQ multiplex PCR; TCRdb's copy has only in-frame clones and leaves some out. The table includes roughly 160,000 clones, 70% to 85% detected once. Sequenced: PBMCs. The receptors were sampled from a man aged 45-65 years in good health and CMV-seropositive.

V usage is TRBV21-1 and J usage is TRBJ2-7; TRBD1, the table's D call, was not compared with the DNA. TRBV21-1 is reported as a pseudogene. CDR3 length equals 14 residues. In DNA, the CDR3 is TGTGCCAGCAGCTGGGGGACAGGCGGTAAGGAGCAGTACTTC. Translation gives CASSWGTGGKEQYF.

The chain uses TRBV5-1 and TRBJ1-2; D might be TRBD1 (6 bases). CDR3 length: 14 residues. Germline CDR1 SGHRS, CDR2 YFSETQ. V was pared by 0 bases and J by 3 bases, with 9 bases between. CDR3 protein: CASSLADRYYGYTF. In DNA form, the CDR3 reads TGCGCCAGCAGCTTGGCGGACAGATACTATGGCTACACCTTC.

The CDR3 DNA reads TGTGCCAGCACCACCTCAGGGAATAGCAATGAGCAGTTCTTC. Translation gives CASTTSGNSNEQFF. The chain joins TRBV2 to TRBJ2-1, with D possibly matching TRBD1 (5 bases). The CDR3 has 14 residues. Germline loops: CDR1 SNHLY, CDR2 FYNNEI. Trimming pared 7 bases from V and 6 bases from J, leaving 16 bases between.

V usage is TRBV9 and J usage is TRBJ2-3; a possible D gene is TRBD2 (6 bases). The CDR3 has 19 residues. CDR1 is SGDLS and CDR2 is YYNGEE in the germline V gene. The ends were cut back, 0 bases at V and 0 bases at J, with 20 bases in the middle. CDR3 coding DNA: TGTGCCAGCAGCGTAGGCCCGACCCGCGGGGACGCTAGCACAGATACGCAGTATTTT. Its protein product is CASSVGPTRGDASTDTQYF.

The rearrangement joins TRBV18 to TRBJ1-2; the match to TRBD1 covers 11 bases. CDR3 length: 14 amino acids. Germline CDR1 reads KGHSH; CDR2 reads LQKENI. The trim removed 3 bases at V and 5 bases at J, leaving 2 bases unmatched. The CDR3 DNA is TGTGCCAGCTCACCCGGGACAGGGGGATATGGCTACACCTTC. Its translation is CASSPGTGGYGYTF.

The table lists this clone with a count of one. The chain is built from TRBV5-4 and TRBJ2-7; 7 bases are shared with TRBD1. CDR3 length: 15 residues. CDR1 is SGHNT and CDR2 is YYREEE in the germline V gene (reference sequence). The trim removed 3 bases at V and 0 bases at J, leaving 6 bases unmatched. DNA for the CDR3: TGTGCCAGCAGCTCTCCGACAGGGAACTCCTACGAGCAGTACTTC. It encodes CASSSPTGNSYEQYF.

This chain joins TRBV5-1 and TRBJ2-7; 8 nucleotides line up with TRBD1. V lost 4 bases to trimming and J lost 6 bases; unmatched junction nucleotides: 3. In germline, CDR1 is SGHRS, CDR2 YFSETQ. The CDR3 consists of 12 residues. The CDR3: CASSPGGSEQYF. DNA of the CDR3: TGCGCCAGCAGCCCAGGGGGCAGCGAGCAGTACTTC.

This clone was picked up a small number of times. The chain recombines TRBV10-3 with TRBJ1-5, with no clear D. V dropped 0 bases and J dropped 5 bases, with 11 bases sitting between them. The V gene's germline CDR1 is ENHRY and CDR2 SYGVKD. The length of the CDR3 is 15 residues. As DNA, the CDR3 is TGTGCCATCAGTGAGTCGATCCAGCGGGATCAGCCCCAGCATTTT. Its protein is CAISESIQRDQPQHF.

The chain uses TRBV18 and TRBJ2-5, with 16 bases aligning to TRBD2. With 3 bases clipped from V and 4 bases from J, the junction kept 2 bases outside the gene matches. This CDR3 comprises 16 residues. Germline CDR1 reads KGHSH; CDR2 reads LQKENI. The CDR3 loop is CASSPGLAGGRETQYF. The CDR3 DNA is TGTGCCAGCTCACCGGGACTAGCGGGGGGGCGAGAGACCCAGTACTTC.

This rearrangement joins TRBV15 to TRBJ1-1; no clear D. V lost 1 base to trimming and J lost 1 base, with 7 bases between them. CDR1 and CDR2 from the germline V gene are LNHNV and YYDKDF (reference sequence). The CDR3 is 14 residues long. This CDR3 reads CATSRVGRNTEAFF. DNA for the CDR3: TGTGCCACCAGCAGAGTAGGGAGGAACACTGAAGCTTTCTTT.

The rearrangement joins TRBV30 to TRBJ1-1, with no clear D. Germline lookup yields CDR1 GTSNPN and CDR2 SVGIG (reference sequence). This CDR3 is 13 amino acids long. V lost 1 base and J 10 bases, leaving 16 bases between the germline ends. The CDR3 loop reads CAWSAIDKGRAFF. In nucleotides, the CDR3 is TGTGCCTGGAGTGCCATCGACAAAGGAAGAGCTTTCTTT.

Here the CDR3 DNA reads TGCGCCAGCAGCCGCGGACAGGGCAATAATTCACCCCTCCACTTT. It translates to CASSRGQGNNSPLHF. This chain uses TRBV10-1 with TRBJ1-6; 8 nucleotides agree with TRBD1. Trimming took 6 bases from V and 5 from J; bases not matched to a gene: 6. CDR1 and CDR2 from the germline V gene are WNHNN and SYGVQD (reference sequence). This CDR3 is built from 15 residues.

This clone was seen once. The DNA of the CDR3 is TGTGCCAGCAGCACCCTCGGGGTAGAGACCCAGTACTTC. This gives the protein CASSTLGVETQYF. The chain uses TRBV7-2 and TRBJ2-5; maybe TRBD2 (5 bases). Looked up from germline, CDR1 is SGHTA and CDR2 is FQGNSA. The V end lost 5 bases, the J end lost 4 bases, and 11 bases lay between the germline ends. The CDR3 is made up of 13 amino acids.

The chain uses TRBV30 and TRBJ2-7; no clear D. The CDR3 has 12 residues. Trimming took 2 bases from V and 1 from J, leaving 6 bases between them. The germline gives CDR1 GTSNPN, CDR2 SVGIG (reference sequence). The CDR3 sequence: CAWSLQSYEQYF. DNA for the CDR3: TGTGCCTGGAGTTTGCAGTCCTACGAGCAGTACTTC. The full variable domain, completed using reference TRBV30 and TRBJ2-7, is SQTIHQWPATLVQPVGSPLSLECTVEGTSNPNLYWYRQAAGRGLQLLFYSVGIGQISSEVPQNLSASRPQDRQFILSSKKLLLSDSGFYLCAWSLQSYEQYFGPGTRLTVT.

This rearrangement joins TRBV1 to TRBJ2-1; the table's D call TRBD2 went unverified against the DNA. TRBV1 is marked as a pseudogene. The CDR3 is made up of 18 amino acids. Here the CDR3 reads CTSSLNRTSGGTYNEQFF. The CDR3 DNA follows: TGCACCAGCAGCCTTAATAGGACTAGCGGGGGAACATACAATGAGCAGTTCTTC.

V usage is TRBV7-2 and J usage is TRBJ1-5; D perhaps matches TRBD1 (5 bases). The CDR3 runs to 15 residues. Trimming left V 1 base short and J 3 bases short, with 10 bases between. Per germline, CDR1 SGHTA and CDR2 FQGNSA. The DNA for the CDR3 is TGTGCCAGCAGCTTAGAGAGCAGGGTCAATCAGCCCCAGCATTTT. Translating gives CASSLESRVNQPQHF. The entire variable domain, with the rest obtained from reference TRBV7-2 and TRBJ1-5, is as follows: GAGVSQSPSNKVTEKGKDVELRCDPISGHTALYWYRQSLGQGLEFLIYFQGNSAPDKSGLPSDRFSAERTGGSVSTLTIQRTQQEDSAVYLCASSLESRVNQPQHFGDGTRLSIL.

The V gene is TRBV4-3, the J gene TRBJ1-4, with D unclear. The CDR3 consists of 14 residues. Deletions cut 0 bases from V and 6 bases from J, with 8 bases between. Germline values: CDR1 LGHNA, CDR2 YSLEER. The CDR3 is CASSQDWRDEKLFF. CDR3 nucleotide sequence: TGCGCCAGCAGCCAAGATTGGCGGGATGAAAAACTGTTTTTT.